The next 32 T cell receptor beta chains were all read from a single sample in a study of blood T cell repertoires in COVID-19. Libraries were prepared by immunoSEQ multiplex PCR; TCRdb keeps only in-frame clonotypes and omits some of them. The sample has some 200,000 clones, roughly 89% seen once. The specimen was peripheral blood. The receptors come from a man aged 18 to 30 with active or convalescent COVID-19.

The chain couples TRBV19 to TRBJ1-2; possibly TRBD1 for D (6 bases). V lost 5 bases, J lost 4 bases, and 11 bases lay in between. Germline loops: CDR1 LNHDA, CDR2 SQIVND (reference sequence). The CDR3 has 13 residues. The CDR3 protein is CASSYLDSYGYTF. The CDR3 DNA reads as TGTGCCAGTAGTTACCTGGACAGCTATGGCTACACCTTC.

The rearrangement links TRBV4-1 to TRBJ2-1; 9 nucleotides align to TRBD1. CDR3 size: 12 residues. Trimming at V came to 4 bases and at J to 8 bases, leaving 0 bases not matched to a gene. Germline CDR1 is MGHRA and CDR2 is YSYEKL. The CDR3 loop reads CASSRTGDEQFF. DNA for the CDR3: TGCGCCAGCAGCCGGACAGGGGATGAGCAGTTCTTC.

The V call is TRBV6-5, the J call TRBJ1-5, with a tentative D call TRBD1 (6 bases). Trimming removed 6 bases at V and 4 bases at J, with 13 bases between. CDR1 and CDR2 (germline): MNHEY, SVGAGI. The length of the CDR3 is 14 residues. Here the CDR3 DNA reads TGTGCCAGCAGAAGGGGGTTCGGGAATCAGCCCCAGCATTTT. Translation: CASRRGFGNQPQHF.

The rearrangement links TRBV6-2 or TRBV6-3 to TRBJ1-1; tentatively, D is TRBD1 (5 bases). Trimming removed 6 bases from V and 7 bases from J, with 18 bases in between. The CDR3 runs 14 residues. Germline lookup yields CDR1 MNHEY and CDR2 SVGEGT. The CDR3 DNA sequence: TGTGCCAGCAGCCCCACGTGGCAGGGTTTTGAAGCTTTCTTT. Translating it yields CASSPTWQGFEAFF.

This clone showed up just once. The CDR3: CASSLAGRETQYF. Written as DNA, the CDR3 is TGCGCCAGCAGCTTGGCAGGGCGGGAGACCCAGTACTTC. This chain connects TRBV5-1 to TRBJ2-5; D perhaps matches TRBD1 (5 bases). Germline-derived CDR1 and CDR2 are SGHRS and YFSETQ. This CDR3 region has 13 residues. Trimming stripped 0 bases from V and 5 bases from J, with 8 bases between. Drawing the rest from reference TRBV5-1 and TRBJ2-5, the complete variable domain is KAGVTQTPRYLIKTRGQQVTLSCSPISGHRSVSWYQQTPGQGLQFLFEYFSETQRNKGNFPGRFSGRQFSNSRSEMNVSTLELGDSALYLCASSLAGRETQYFGPGTRLLVL.

This clone was counted once. Here the CDR3 DNA reads TGTGCCAGCAGTCCCGTTGGACAGGGGGCTTACAATGAGCAGTTCTTC. Encoded protein: CASSPVGQGAYNEQFF. This chain connects TRBV27 to TRBJ2-1; 11 bases line up with TRBD1. The germline CDR1 and CDR2 sequences are MNHEY and SMNVEV (reference sequence). This CDR3 is built from 16 residues. V shed 5 bases, J shed 4 bases, and the junction held 7 bases outside the gene matches.

The rearrangement joins TRBV3-1 (or the pseudogene TRBV3-2) to TRBJ2-5, with TRBD1 matching over 10 bases. The CDR3 spans 14 residues. Losses at the gene ends were 3 bases for V and 3 bases for J; bases not matched to a gene: 1. Germline V gene lookup returns CDR1 LGHDT and CDR2 YNNKEL (reference sequence). The CDR3 sequence is CASSQTGGEETQYF. The CDR3, as DNA: TGTGCCAGCAGCCAGACAGGGGGCGAAGAGACCCAGTACTTC.

The chain carries TRBV5-1 and TRBJ1-3; D possibly corresponds to TRBD1 (6 bases). Trimming pared 2 bases from V and 6 bases from J, leaving 18 bases between. The CDR3 contains 16 residues. Germline V gives CDR1 SGHRS, CDR2 YFSETQ. CDR3 nucleotides: TGCGCCAGCAGCTTAAATGGGGGCTCTTTCGAAAACACCATATATTTT. The encoded protein is CASSLNGGSFENTIYF.

The V gene is TRBV5-8, the J gene TRBJ2-7; D perhaps matches TRBD1 (6 bases). V was cut by 4 bases and J by 4 bases, with 15 bases left in between. The CDR3 runs 14 residues. Germline CDR1 SGHTS, CDR2 YDEGEE. The CDR3 DNA sequence: TGTGCCAGCAGCCTAAGACAGGTACCGTACGAGCAGTACTTC. It is translated as CASSLRQVPYEQYF. Variable domain in full (rest from reference TRBV5-8 and TRBJ2-7): EAGVTQSPTHLIKTRGQQATLRCSPISGHTSVYWYQQALGLGLQFLLWYDEGEERNRGNFPPRFSGRQFPNYSSELNVNALELEDSALYLCASSLRQVPYEQYFGPGTRLTVT.

The chain is built from TRBV6-1 and TRBJ2-4; 12 bases map to TRBD2. Germline assignment: CDR1 MNHNS and CDR2 SASEGT. This CDR3 comprises 17 residues. Germline trimming cut 0 bases from V and 0 bases from J; bases unmatched to any gene: 0. The CDR3 sequence is CASSEAGLAGAKNIQYF. In DNA form, the CDR3 reads TGTGCCAGCAGTGAAGCGGGACTAGCGGGAGCCAAAAACATTCAGTACTTC.

The rearrangement uses TRBV24-1 and TRBJ2-3; D is unclear. The CDR3 runs to 14 residues. Germline CDR1 KGHDR, CDR2 SFDVKD. Trimming shortened V by 4 bases and J by 0 bases, and 7 bases separated the two germline ends. DNA of the CDR3: TGTGCCACCAGTGAAAGAGCTAGCACAGATACGCAGTATTTT. This sequence encodes CATSERASTDTQYF.

The rearrangement uses TRBV18 and TRBJ2-1; a weak D match, TRBD2 (5 bases). V dropped 0 bases and J dropped 0 bases, with 12 bases sitting between them. The CDR3 extends over 17 amino acids. CDR1 is KGHSH, CDR2 LQKENI, per germline. As DNA, the CDR3 is TGTGCCAGCTCACCACCGACTATCGCGAGCTCCTACAATGAGCAGTTCTTC. This codes for CASSPPTIASSYNEQFF.

The genes are TRBV19 and TRBJ2-1; perhaps TRBD1 as D (5 bases). Trimming cost V 6 bases and J 1 base, with 16 bases left between them. Germline V gene sequence: CDR1 LNHDA, CDR2 SQIVND (reference sequence). The CDR3 contains 16 residues. CDR3 sequence reads: CASRDLRTRSYNEQFF. The CDR3 bases are TGTGCCAGTAGAGATCTCCGGACACGGTCCTACAATGAGCAGTTCTTC.

J is TRBJ1-1 and V is TRBV5-1; D ambiguous. There are 14 residues in the CDR3. V was shortened by 2 bases and J by 1 base, with 9 bases between the two germline ends. Looked up from germline, CDR1 is SGHRS and CDR2 is YFSETQ. The CDR3: CASSFRAGNTEAFF. The CDR3, as DNA: TGCGCCAGCAGCTTCCGGGCGGGGAACACTGAAGCTTTCTTT.

The chain is built from TRBV12-3 or TRBV12-4 and TRBJ2-1; 7 bases map to TRBD2. Trimming cost V 6 bases and J 9 bases; bases outside gene matches: 8. There are 13 residues in the CDR3. CDR3 loop: CASSWDYLGEQFF. The CDR3 DNA follows: TGTGCCAGCAGCTGGGACTATTTGGGTGAGCAGTTCTTC.

V and J are TRBV24-1 and TRBJ2-1; 12 bases agree with TRBD2. V was clipped by 5 bases and J by 0 bases; unmatched bases: 13. Germline assignment: CDR1 KGHDR and CDR2 SFDVKD. The CDR3 is 20 amino acids. The CDR3 bases are TGTGCCACCAGTGCTACTTTGGGGCTAGCGGGGGGGTTCTCCTACAATGAGCAGTTCTTC. It is translated as CATSATLGLAGGFSYNEQFF.

The CDR3 reads CASSQDSLGLLLAGGIETQYF. CDR3 nucleotides: TGTGCCAGCAGCCAAGACAGCCTTGGATTGTTGCTAGCGGGGGGGATAGAGACCCAGTACTTC. The chain uses TRBV3-1 (or the pseudogene TRBV3-2) and TRBJ2-5, with 12 bases matching TRBD2. CDR1 is LGHDT, CDR2 YNNKEL, per germline (reference sequence). The CDR3 runs 21 residues. V lost 0 bases and J lost 4; bases outside the gene matches: 18.

The V gene is TRBV27, the J gene TRBJ2-7; 7 nucleotides match TRBD1. Germline values: CDR1 MNHEY, CDR2 SMNVEV (reference sequence). The V and J ends lost 7 bases and 3 bases, in that order; junction bases with no gene match: 12. The CDR3 has 15 residues. The CDR3 protein is CASKQGSGPFYEQYF. CDR3 in DNA: TGTGCCAGCAAACAGGGGAGTGGCCCTTTCTACGAGCAGTACTTC.

V usage is TRBV5-1 and J usage is TRBJ1-5; D remains unclear. CDR3 length equals 14 residues. The ends were cut back, 0 bases at V and 6 bases at J, with 10 bases in the middle. CDR1 is SGHRS, CDR2 YFSETQ, per germline. The CDR3 nucleotides read TGCGCCAGCAGCTTGGACTCCCTTGCTCAGCCCCAGCATTTT. This gives the protein CASSLDSLAQPQHF.

This clone was detected once. The rearrangement joins TRBV19 to TRBJ1-5; D is undetermined. This CDR3 has 14 residues. V shed 1 base and J shed 4 bases, with 8 bases lying between them. The V gene's germline CDR1 is LNHDA and CDR2 SQIVND (reference sequence). DNA of the CDR3: TGTGCCAGTAGTATAGCTGACGGGAATCAGCCCCAGCATTTT. As protein: CASSIADGNQPQHF.

V gene TRBV2 combines with J gene TRBJ2-7; D is perhaps TRBD1 (5 bases). Trimming shortened V by 3 bases and J by 2 bases, and 11 bases separated the two germline ends. Germline values: CDR1 SNHLY, CDR2 FYNNEI. The CDR3 covers 14 residues. In nucleotides, the CDR3 is TGTGCCAGCAGTGATCAGGGCGCGGCCTACGAGCAGTACTTC. Its translation: CASSDQGAAYEQYF. Drawing the rest from reference TRBV2 and TRBJ2-7, the complete variable domain is EPEVTQTPSHQVTQMGQEVILRCVPISNHLYFYWYRQILGQKVEFLVSFYNNEISEKSEIFDDQFSVERPDGSNFTLKIRSTKLEDSAMYFCASSDQGAAYEQYFGPGTRLTVT.

This sequence joins TRBV19 and TRBJ2-4; possibly TRBD1 for D (6 bases). The CDR3 is made up of 15 amino acids. The germline CDR1 and CDR2 sequences are LNHDA and SQIVND (reference sequence). V dropped 7 bases and J dropped 0 bases, with 13 bases sitting between them. This CDR3 reads CASMPGALAKNIQYF. Here the CDR3 DNA reads TGTGCCAGTATGCCAGGGGCCCTAGCCAAAAACATTCAGTACTTC.

This chain's CDR3 is CASSLRQVASSEAFF. The CDR3 DNA reads TGTGCCAGTAGTCTCCGACAGGTAGCGAGTTCTGAAGCTTTCTTT. The chain combines TRBV19 with TRBJ1-1; D perhaps matches TRBD1 (6 bases). This CDR3 is 15 amino acids long. The germline gives CDR1 LNHDA, CDR2 SQIVND (reference sequence). Trimming left V 5 bases short and J 6 bases short, with 19 bases between.

CDR3 coding DNA: TGTGCCAGCAGCTCAGGTCAGGGGGCAGAAAAACTGTTTTTT. Protein sequence: CASSSGQGAEKLFF. The chain combines TRBV7-9 with TRBJ1-4, with TRBD1 matching over 8 bases. Germline V gives CDR1 SEHNR, CDR2 FQNEAQ (reference sequence). The CDR3 has 14 amino acids. V gave up 4 bases and J gave up 8 bases; unmatched junction bases: 6.

This chain joins TRBV24-1 and TRBJ1-5, with D maybe TRBD1 (6 bases). Germline CDR1 reads KGHDR; CDR2 reads SFDVKD. Trimming took off 4 bases at V and 3 bases at J, with 12 bases between the two ends. The CDR3 loop spans 15 amino acids. The CDR3 protein is CATSDPGQNNQPQHF. DNA for the CDR3: TGTGCCACCAGTGACCCTGGACAGAACAATCAGCCCCAGCATTTT.

J is TRBJ2-3 and V is TRBV3-1 (or the pseudogene TRBV3-2); 12 bases align to TRBD2. The CDR3 consists of 17 residues. The germline gives CDR1 LGHDT, CDR2 YNNKEL (reference sequence). Unmatched junction bases numbered 7, after V lost 4 bases and J lost 2 bases. The CDR3 loop is CASSPRLAGENTDTQYF. The CDR3 region has the DNA TGTGCCAGCAGCCCAAGACTAGCGGGGGAGAACACAGATACGCAGTATTTT.

This sequence joins TRBV6-5 and TRBJ2-7; D gene unclear. The germline gives CDR1 MNHEY, CDR2 SVGAGI. Trimming shortened V by 6 bases and J by 0 bases, and 15 bases separated the two germline ends. This CDR3 contains 15 residues. CDR3 loop: CASSPGAVSSYEQYF. The CDR3 DNA sequence: TGTGCCAGCAGCCCCGGTGCGGTGAGCTCCTACGAGCAGTACTTC.

V and J are TRBV3-1 (or the pseudogene TRBV3-2) and TRBJ2-2, with 9 bases matching TRBD2. Losses at the gene ends were 7 bases for V and 5 bases for J; bases not matched to a gene: 11. CDR1 LGHDT and CDR2 YNNKEL come from the germline V gene (reference sequence). This CDR3 comprises 16 residues. The CDR3 loop reads CASNPHSGSGTGELFF. DNA of the CDR3: TGTGCCAGCAACCCTCATAGCGGGAGCGGGACCGGGGAGCTGTTTTTT.

In DNA, the CDR3 is TGTGCCAGCAGTGGCGGCACAACCGGGACAGGGCACTACGAGCAGTACGTC. It translates to CASSGGTTGTGHYEQYV. The genes are TRBV28 and TRBJ2-7; 9 bases line up with TRBD1. Trimming took 5 bases from V and 3 from J; bases not matched to a gene: 14. The CDR3 covers 17 residues. Per germline, CDR1 MDHEN and CDR2 SYDVKM.

This clone was seen more than once but under ten times. V and J are TRBV5-1 and TRBJ1-1; D is perhaps TRBD1 (5 bases). Germline V gives CDR1 SGHRS, CDR2 YFSETQ. The CDR3 is 15 residues long. V was cut by 2 bases and J by 0 bases, with 11 bases left in between. The CDR3 coding sequence is TGCGCCAGCAGCTTCGGCGGGACTATGAACACTGAAGCTTTCTTT. It is translated as CASSFGGTMNTEAFF.

This sequence joins TRBV28 and TRBJ1-5; the D gene is possibly TRBD1 (6 bases). The ends were cut back, 2 bases at V and 6 bases at J, with 17 bases in the middle. CDR1 MDHEN and CDR2 SYDVKM come from the germline V gene. This CDR3 has 16 amino acids. CDR3 sequence: CASSLSFKGVGQPQHF. CDR3 bases: TGTGCCAGCAGTTTAAGTTTTAAGGGGGTGGGTCAGCCCCAGCATTTT.

The chain carries TRBV6-1 and TRBJ1-5; 8 bases align to TRBD1. The germline V gene encodes CDR1 MNHNS and CDR2 SASEGT. V trimming: 6 bases; J trimming: 7 bases; junction bases outside the gene matches: 8. The length of the CDR3 is 14 residues. The CDR3 sequence is CASSQQGDYQPQHF. The CDR3 DNA sequence: TGTGCCAGCAGCCAACAGGGGGACTACCAGCCCCAGCATTTT.